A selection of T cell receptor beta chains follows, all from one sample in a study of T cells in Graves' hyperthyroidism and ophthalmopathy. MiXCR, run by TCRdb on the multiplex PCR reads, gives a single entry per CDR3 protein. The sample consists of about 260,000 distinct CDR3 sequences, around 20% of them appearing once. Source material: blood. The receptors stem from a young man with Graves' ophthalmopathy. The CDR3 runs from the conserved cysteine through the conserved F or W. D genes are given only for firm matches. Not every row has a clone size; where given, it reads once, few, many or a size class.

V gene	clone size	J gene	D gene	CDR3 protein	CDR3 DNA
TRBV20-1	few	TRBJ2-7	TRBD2	CSARGGLAGVDEQYF	TGCAGTGCTAGGGGGGGACTAGCGGGAGTTGACGAGCAGTACTTC
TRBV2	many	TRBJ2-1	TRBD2	CASSAGLWNEQFF	TGTGCCAGCAGTGCGGGACTATGGAATGAGCAGTTCTTC
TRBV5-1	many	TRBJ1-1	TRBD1	CASSRETGLAEAFF	TGCGCCAGCAGCCGGGAGACAGGGCTGGCTGAAGCTTTCTTT
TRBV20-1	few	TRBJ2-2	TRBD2	CSARDFRTSGANTGELFF	TGCAGTGCTAGAGATTTCCGGACTAGCGGGGCTAACACCGGGGAGCTGTTTTTT
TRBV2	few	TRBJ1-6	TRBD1	CASRLDRTNSPLHF	TGTGCCAGCAGGCTGGACAGGACGAATTCACCCCTCCACTTT
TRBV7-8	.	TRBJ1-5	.	CASSLGDSTDQPQHF	TGTGCCAGCAGCTTAGGCGACTCCACCGATCAGCCCCAGCATTTT
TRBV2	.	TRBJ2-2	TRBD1	CASSTLGTAGELFF	TGTGCCAGCAGCACTCTGGGGACAGCCGGGGAGCTGTTTTTT
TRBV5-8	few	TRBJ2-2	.	CASREVFGELFF	TGTGCCAGCAGGGAAGTATTCGGGGAGCTGTTTTTT
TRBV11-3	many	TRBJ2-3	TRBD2	CASSSAGLQTQYF	TGTGCCAGCAGCTCAGCGGGACTTCAGACGCAGTATTTT
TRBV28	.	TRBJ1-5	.	CASEARGGNQPQHF	TGTGCCAGCGAGGCAAGGGGAGGCAATCAGCCCCAGCATTTT
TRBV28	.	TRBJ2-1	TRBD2	CASRLGASGSNEQFF	TGTGCCAGCAGACTTGGGGCTAGCGGGAGTAATGAGCAGTTCTTC
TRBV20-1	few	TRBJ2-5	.	CSAKTQGGGETQYF	TGCAGTGCTAAGACACAAGGGGGGGGAGAGACCCAGTACTTC
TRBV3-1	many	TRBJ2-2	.	CASSPLGGELFF	TGTGCCAGCAGCCCTCTGGGCGGGGAGCTGTTTTTT
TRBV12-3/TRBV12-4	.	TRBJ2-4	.	CASSLGGTIAKNIQYF	TGTGCCAGCAGTTTGGGCGGGACCATAGCCAAAAACATTCAGTACTTC
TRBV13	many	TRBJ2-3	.	CASSLNRWADTQYF	TGTGCCAGCAGCTTAAATCGGTGGGCAGATACGCAGTATTTT
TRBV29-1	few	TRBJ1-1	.	CSALLGQLEAFF	TGCAGCGCCCTTCTCGGACAGCTTGAAGCTTTCTTT